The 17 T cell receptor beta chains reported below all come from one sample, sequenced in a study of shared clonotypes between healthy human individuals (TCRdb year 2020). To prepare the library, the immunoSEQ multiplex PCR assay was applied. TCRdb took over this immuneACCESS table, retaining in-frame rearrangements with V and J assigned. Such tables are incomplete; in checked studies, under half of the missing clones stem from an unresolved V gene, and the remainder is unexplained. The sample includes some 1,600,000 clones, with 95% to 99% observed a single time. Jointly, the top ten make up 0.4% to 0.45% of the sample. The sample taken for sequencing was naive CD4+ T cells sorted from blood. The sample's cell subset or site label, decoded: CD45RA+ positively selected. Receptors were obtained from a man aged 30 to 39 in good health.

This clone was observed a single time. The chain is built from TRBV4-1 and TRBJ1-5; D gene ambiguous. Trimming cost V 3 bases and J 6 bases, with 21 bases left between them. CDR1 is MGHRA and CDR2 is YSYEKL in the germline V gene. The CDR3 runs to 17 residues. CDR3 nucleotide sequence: TGCGCCAGCAGCCACACCCCTATCGATTCTGTGTTTCAGCCCCAGCATTTT. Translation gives CASSHTPIDSVFQPQHF.

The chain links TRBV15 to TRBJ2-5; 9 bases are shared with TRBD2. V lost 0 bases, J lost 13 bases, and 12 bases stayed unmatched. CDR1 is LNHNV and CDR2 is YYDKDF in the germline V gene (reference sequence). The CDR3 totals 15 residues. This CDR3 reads CATSRDPWGGRARYF. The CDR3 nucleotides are TGTGCCACCAGCAGAGACCCTTGGGGCGGGAGGGCCCGGTACTTC. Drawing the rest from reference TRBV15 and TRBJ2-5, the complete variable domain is DAMVIQNPRYQVTQFGKPVTLSCSQTLNHNVMYWYQQKSSQAPKLLFHYYDKDFNNEADTPDNFQSRRPNTSFCFLDIRSPGLGDTAMYLCATSRDPWGGRARYFGPGTRLLVL.

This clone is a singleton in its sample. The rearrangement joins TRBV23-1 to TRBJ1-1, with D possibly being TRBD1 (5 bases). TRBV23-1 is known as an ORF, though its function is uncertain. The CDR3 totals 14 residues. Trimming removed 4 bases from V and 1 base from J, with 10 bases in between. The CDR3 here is CASSRGRKNTEAFF. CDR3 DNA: TGCGCCAGCAGTCGGGGACGGAAGAACACTGAAGCTTTCTTT.

The CDR3 is CASRLVEGQWYGYTF. Written as DNA, the CDR3 is TGTGCCAGTAGGTTAGTGGAGGGGCAGTGGTATGGCTACACCTTC. This sequence joins TRBV19 and TRBJ1-2; D perhaps matches TRBD1 (5 bases). The CDR3 loop spans 15 amino acids. CDR1 and CDR2 from the germline V gene are LNHDA and SQIVND (reference sequence). V lost 6 bases and J 5 bases, leaving 19 bases between the germline ends.

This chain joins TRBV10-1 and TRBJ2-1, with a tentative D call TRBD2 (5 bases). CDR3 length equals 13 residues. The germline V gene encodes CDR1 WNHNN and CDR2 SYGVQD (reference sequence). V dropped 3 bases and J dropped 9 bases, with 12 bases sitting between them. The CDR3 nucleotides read TGCGCCAGCAGTGAAAGAGCGGTGGGTGAGCAGTTCTTC. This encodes CASSERAVGEQFF.

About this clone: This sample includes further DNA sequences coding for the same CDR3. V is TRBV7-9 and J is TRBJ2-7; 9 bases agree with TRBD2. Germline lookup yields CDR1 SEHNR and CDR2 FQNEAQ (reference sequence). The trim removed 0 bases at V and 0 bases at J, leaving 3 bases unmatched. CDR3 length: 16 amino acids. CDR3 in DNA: TGTGCCAGCAGCTTAGCGCTTAGCGGGAGCTCCTACGAGCAGTACTTC. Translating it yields CASSLALSGSSYEQYF.

The CDR3 coding sequence is TGTGCCAGCAGCGAAACGGGACAGGGGGCTTGGGAGACCCAGTACTTC. This codes for CASSETGQGAWETQYF. The chain recombines TRBV9 with TRBJ2-5; TRBD1 agrees at 12 bases. The germline CDR1 and CDR2 sequences are SGDLS and YYNGEE. This CDR3 spans 16 amino acids. Trimming at V came to 3 bases and at J to 5 bases, leaving 8 bases not matched to a gene.

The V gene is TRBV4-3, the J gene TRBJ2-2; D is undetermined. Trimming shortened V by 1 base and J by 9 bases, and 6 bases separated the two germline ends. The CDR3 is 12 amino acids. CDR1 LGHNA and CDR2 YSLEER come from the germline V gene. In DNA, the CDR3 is TGCGCCAGCAGCCAAGCCCTGCGGGAGCTGTTTTTT. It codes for CASSQALRELFF.

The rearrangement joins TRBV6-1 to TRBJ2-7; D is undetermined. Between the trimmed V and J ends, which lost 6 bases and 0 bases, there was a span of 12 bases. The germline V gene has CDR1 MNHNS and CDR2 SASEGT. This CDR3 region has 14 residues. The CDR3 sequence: CASSVRMSSYEQYF. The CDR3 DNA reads TGTGCCAGCAGCGTTCGCATGAGCTCCTACGAGCAGTACTTC.

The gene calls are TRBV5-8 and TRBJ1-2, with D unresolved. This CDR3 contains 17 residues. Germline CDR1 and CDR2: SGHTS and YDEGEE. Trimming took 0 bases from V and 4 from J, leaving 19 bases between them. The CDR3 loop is CASSLEKLRIRSYGYTF. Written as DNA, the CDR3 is TGTGCCAGCAGCTTGGAGAAACTGCGGATTCGGAGCTATGGCTACACCTTC. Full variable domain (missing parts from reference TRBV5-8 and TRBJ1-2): EAGVTQSPTHLIKTRGQQATLRCSPISGHTSVYWYQQALGLGLQFLLWYDEGEERNRGNFPPRFSGRQFPNYSSELNVNALELEDSALYLCASSLEKLRIRSYGYTFGSGTRLTVV.

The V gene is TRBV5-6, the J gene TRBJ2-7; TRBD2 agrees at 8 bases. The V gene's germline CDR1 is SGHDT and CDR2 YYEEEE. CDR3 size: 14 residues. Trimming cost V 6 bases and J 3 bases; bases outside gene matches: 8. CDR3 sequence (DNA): TGTGCCAGCACAACCGGGACTAGAGTCTACGAGCAGTACTTC. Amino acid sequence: CASTTGTRVYEQYF. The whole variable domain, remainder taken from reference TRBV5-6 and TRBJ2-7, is DAGVTQSPTHLIKTRGQQVTLRCSPKSGHDTVSWYQQALGQGPQFIFQYYEEEERQRGNFPDRFSGHQFPNYSSELNVNALLLGDSALYLCASTTGTRVYEQYFGPGTRLTVT.

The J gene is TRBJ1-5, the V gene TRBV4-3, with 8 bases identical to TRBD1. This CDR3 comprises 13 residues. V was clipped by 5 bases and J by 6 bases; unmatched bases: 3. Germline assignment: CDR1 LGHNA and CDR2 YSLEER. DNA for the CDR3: TGCGCCAGCAGCATGGACAGGGCTCAGCCCCAGCATTTT. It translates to CASSMDRAQPQHF.

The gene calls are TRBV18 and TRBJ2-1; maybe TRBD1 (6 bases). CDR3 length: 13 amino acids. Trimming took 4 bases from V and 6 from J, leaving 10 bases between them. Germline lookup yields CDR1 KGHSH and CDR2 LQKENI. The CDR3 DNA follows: TGTGCCAGCTCACTCGGACAGCTCAATGAGCAGTTCTTC. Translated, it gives CASSLGQLNEQFF.

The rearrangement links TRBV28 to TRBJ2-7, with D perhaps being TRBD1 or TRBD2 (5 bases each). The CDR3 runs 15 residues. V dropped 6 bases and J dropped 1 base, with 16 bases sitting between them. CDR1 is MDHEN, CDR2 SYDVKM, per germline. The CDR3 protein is CASSAGSLRSYEQYF. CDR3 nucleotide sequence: TGTGCCAGCAGCGCAGGGAGTTTAAGGTCCTACGAGCAGTACTTC.

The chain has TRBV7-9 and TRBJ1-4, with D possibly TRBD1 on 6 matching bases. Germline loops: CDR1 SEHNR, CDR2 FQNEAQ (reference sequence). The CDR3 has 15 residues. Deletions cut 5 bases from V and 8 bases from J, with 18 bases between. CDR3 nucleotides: TGTGCCAGCAGCATTACGGGGGCTCGATCGGAAAAACTGTTTTTT. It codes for CASSITGARSEKLFF.

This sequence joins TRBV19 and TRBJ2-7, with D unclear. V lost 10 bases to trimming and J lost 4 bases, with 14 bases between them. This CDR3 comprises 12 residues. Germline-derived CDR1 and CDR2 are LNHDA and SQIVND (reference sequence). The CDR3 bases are TGTGCCACTTCCGATGGGCGATACGAGCAGTACTTC. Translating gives CATSDGRYEQYF.

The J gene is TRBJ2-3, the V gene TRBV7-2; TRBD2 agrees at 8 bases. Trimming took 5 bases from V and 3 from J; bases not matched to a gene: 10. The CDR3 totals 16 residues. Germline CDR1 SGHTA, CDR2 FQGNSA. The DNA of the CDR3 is TGTGCCAGCAGCGCCCAGCGGGAGAGATTGACAGATACGCAGTATTTT. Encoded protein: CASSAQRERLTDTQYF. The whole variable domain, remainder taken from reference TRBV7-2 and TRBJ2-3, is GAGVSQSPSNKVTEKGKDVELRCDPISGHTALYWYRQSLGQGLEFLIYFQGNSAPDKSGLPSDRFSAERTGGSVSTLTIQRTQQEDSAVYLCASSAQRERLTDTQYFGPGTRLTVL.